The 11 T cell receptor beta chains listed next were all sequenced from one sample in a study of shared clonotypes between healthy human individuals. The protocol was immunoSEQ multiplex PCR, while the TCRdb copy is restricted to in-frame clones and leaves out a portion. The table includes 1.4 million or so clones, around 98.5% detected once. Sequencing was performed on naive CD4+ T cells sorted from blood. Subset given: CD45RA+ positively selected. The receptors were sampled from a man aged 25 to 40 in good health.

The chain carries TRBV2 and TRBJ1-5; no definite D call. CDR3 length: 13 residues. The germline V gene encodes CDR1 SNHLY and CDR2 FYNNEI. V lost 4 bases, J lost 5 bases, and 9 bases lay in between. The CDR3 DNA reads TGTGCCAGCAGTGGTGAGGAGGATCAGCCCCAGCATTTT. Amino acid sequence: CASSGEEDQPQHF. Drawing the rest from reference TRBV2 and TRBJ1-5, the complete variable domain is EPEVTQTPSHQVTQMGQEVILRCVPISNHLYFYWYRQILGQKVEFLVSFYNNEISEKSEIFDDQFSVERPDGSNFTLKIRSTKLEDSAMYFCASSGEEDQPQHFGDGTRLSIL.

This chain joins TRBV7-2 and TRBJ2-5; D is perhaps TRBD2 (5 bases). Germline CDR1 and CDR2: SGHTA and FQGNSA. V was trimmed by 0 bases and J by 8 bases, leaving 19 bases between them. The length of the CDR3 is 16 residues. CDR3 residues: CASSLAVPGIRDTQYF. Written as DNA, the CDR3 is TGTGCCAGCAGCTTAGCCGTCCCCGGGATAAGAGACACCCAGTACTTC.

The sample holds one count of this clone. The chain carries TRBV14 and TRBJ1-2, with D perhaps matching TRBD1 (5 bases). V was clipped by 3 bases and J by 3 bases, with 8 bases between them. The CDR3 is made up of 13 amino acids. CDR1 SGHDN and CDR2 FVKESK come from the germline V gene. The CDR3: CASSHRDDYGYTF. DNA of the CDR3: TGTGCCAGCAGCCACAGGGATGACTATGGCTACACCTTC. Complete variable domain (other parts from reference TRBV14 and TRBJ1-2): EAGVTQFPSHSVIEKGQTVTLRCDPISGHDNLYWYRRVMGKEIKFLLHFVKESKQDESGMPNNRFLAERTGGTYSTLKVQPAELEDSGVYFCASSHRDDYGYTFGSGTRLTVV.

The table lists this clone with a count of one. V gene TRBV5-1 combines with J gene TRBJ2-2; possible D gene TRBD2, 6 bases. The CDR3 runs 14 residues. The V and J ends lost 4 bases and 3 bases respectively, with 10 bases between them. Germline loops: CDR1 SGHRS, CDR2 YFSETQ. CDR3 bases: TGCGCCAGCAGCGTAGGGACTTACACCGGGGAGCTGTTTTTT. Translated: CASSVGTYTGELFF.

CDR3 sequence: CSVERGGLGEQYF. CDR3 in DNA: TGCAGCGTTGAGAGAGGGGGCCTTGGCGAGCAGTACTTC. The rearrangement links TRBV29-1 to TRBJ2-7; 7 bases are a match to TRBD1. The V and J ends lost 3 bases and 6 bases, in that order; junction bases with no gene match: 8. CDR1 and CDR2 from the germline V gene are SQVTM and ANQGSEA. CDR3 size: 13 residues.

The rearrangement uses TRBV4-2 and TRBJ2-2, with D hard to call. The CDR3 extends over 12 amino acids. V dropped 0 bases and J dropped 6 bases, with 2 bases sitting between them. CDR1 is LGHNA, CDR2 YNFKEQ, per germline. The CDR3 DNA reads TGTGCCAGCAGCCAAGAGGCCGGGGAGCTGTTTTTT. This sequence encodes CASSQEAGELFF.

The J gene is TRBJ2-7, the V gene TRBV6-1; tentatively, D is TRBD2 (5 bases). The CDR3 consists of 15 residues. CDR1 MNHNS and CDR2 SASEGT come from the germline V gene. V lost 1 base, J lost 9 bases, and 19 bases lay in between. CDR3 nucleotide sequence: TGTGCCAGCAGTGAAGTGGTTGCAACCTACGAGGGGCAGTACTTC. This translates into CASSEVVATYEGQYF.

Here the CDR3 reads CASSLGQGREQYF. CDR3 in DNA: TGCGCCAGCAGCCTAGGACAGGGCCGCGAGCAGTACTTC. This chain uses TRBV5-1 with TRBJ2-7; TRBD1 matches at 8 bases. CDR3 length equals 13 residues. The junction had 6 bases not matched to a gene; V was cut back by 4 bases and J by 6 bases. Germline values: CDR1 SGHRS, CDR2 YFSETQ.

The chain links TRBV19 to TRBJ1-2; the match to TRBD1 covers 7 bases. Losses at the gene ends were 4 bases for V and 8 bases for J; bases not matched to a gene: 10. This CDR3 region has 14 residues. From germline, CDR1 is LNHDA and CDR2 SQIVND (reference sequence). CDR3 DNA: TGTGCCAGTAGTACGCTAACCCGACAGGGAGGCTACACCTTC. Its translation is CASSTLTRQGGYTF.

The rearrangement uses TRBV5-1 and TRBJ2-5, with D unresolved. Looked up from germline, CDR1 is SGHRS and CDR2 is YFSETQ. The CDR3 consists of 14 residues. Trimming removed 0 bases at V and 2 bases at J, with 8 bases between. In DNA, the CDR3 is TGCGCCAGCAGCTTGGAGCAGTTACAAGAGACCCAGTACTTC. Protein: CASSLEQLQETQYF.

The genes are TRBV7-8 and TRBJ2-1; 8 bases are shared with TRBD2. Germline lookup yields CDR1 SGHVS and CDR2 FQNEAQ. CDR3 length: 15 residues. The V gene end was trimmed by 2 bases and the J gene end by 9 bases; junction bases not matched to a gene: 9. The CDR3 DNA reads TGTGCCAGCAGCTTACGTTCCGGGAGGGCTGGTGAGCAGTTCTTC. Translated, it gives CASSLRSGRAGEQFF. Full variable domain (remainder filled in from reference TRBV7-8 and TRBJ2-1): GAGVSQSPRYKVAKRGQDVALRCDPISGHVSLFWYQQALGQGPEFLTYFQNEAQLDKSGLPSDRFFAERPEGSVSTLKIQRTQQEDSAVYLCASSLRSGRAGEQFFGPGTRLTVL.